These 3 T cell receptor beta chains share one sample of origin, sequenced in a study of CD8 T cells in ankylosing spondylitis. One entry per CDR3 protein results from TCRdb running MiXCR on the 5' RACE reads. The table has 200,000 to 250,000 distinct CDR3 sequences, roughly a tenth seen once. The specimen was blood, either unsorted or a sorted T cell fraction (not recorded which). These receptors all come from a male donor with ankylosing spondylitis or in good health (not recorded which).

Turning to this clonotype: An end of the junction differs from the germline gene, which may be a read error. The gene calls are TRBV6-2 or TRBV6-3 and TRBJ2-1; a weak D match, TRBD2 (6 bases). This CDR3 has 16 amino acids. Germline CDR1 MNHEY, CDR2 SVGEGT. The CDR3 protein is CASRTGTPTWSNQQFF. In nucleotides, the CDR3 is TGTGCCAGCAGGACCGGGACTCCCACCTGGTCCAATCAGCAGTTCTTC.

This clonotype has a count of ten or more. This chain connects TRBV5-1 to TRBJ2-5, with 10 bases lining up with TRBD2. Germline V CDR1 and CDR2: SGHRS, YFSETQ. This CDR3 comprises 15 residues. The V gene end was trimmed by 6 bases and the J gene end by 1 base; junction bases not matched to a gene: 6. This CDR3 is CASKDSGGSQETQYF. The DNA of the CDR3 is TGCGCCAGCAAGGATAGCGGGGGGTCCCAAGAGACCCAGTACTTC.

This clonotype was observed a handful of times. This chain joins TRBV5-6 and TRBJ1-4; unclear D gene. V was shortened by 4 bases and J by 7 bases, with 14 bases between the two germline ends. The CDR3 is 14 amino acids. Looked up from germline, CDR1 is SGHDT and CDR2 is YYEEEE. CDR3 coding DNA: TGTGCCAGCAGCGTAGGGAAGAAAGGTGAAAAACTGTTTTTT. It translates to CASSVGKKGEKLFF.